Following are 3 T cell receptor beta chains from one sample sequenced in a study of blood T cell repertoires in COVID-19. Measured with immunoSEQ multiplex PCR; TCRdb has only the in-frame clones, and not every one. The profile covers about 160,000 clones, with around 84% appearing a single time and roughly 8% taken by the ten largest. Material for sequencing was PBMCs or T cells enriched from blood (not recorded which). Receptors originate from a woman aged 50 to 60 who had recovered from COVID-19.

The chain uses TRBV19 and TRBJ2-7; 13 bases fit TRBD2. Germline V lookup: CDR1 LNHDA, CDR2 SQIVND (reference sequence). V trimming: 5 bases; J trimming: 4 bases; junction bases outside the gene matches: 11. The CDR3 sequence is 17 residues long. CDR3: CASSPGLAGATMYEQYF. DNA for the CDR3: TGTGCCAGTAGTCCCGGACTAGCGGGAGCTACGATGTACGAGCAGTACTTC.

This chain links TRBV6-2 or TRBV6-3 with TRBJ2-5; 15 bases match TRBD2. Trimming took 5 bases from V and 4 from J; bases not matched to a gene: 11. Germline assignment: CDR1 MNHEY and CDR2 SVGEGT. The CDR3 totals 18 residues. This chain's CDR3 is CASSPGLAGGGPRETQYF. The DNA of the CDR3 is TGTGCCAGCAGTCCCGGACTAGCGGGGGGGGGCCCCAGAGAGACCCAGTACTTC.

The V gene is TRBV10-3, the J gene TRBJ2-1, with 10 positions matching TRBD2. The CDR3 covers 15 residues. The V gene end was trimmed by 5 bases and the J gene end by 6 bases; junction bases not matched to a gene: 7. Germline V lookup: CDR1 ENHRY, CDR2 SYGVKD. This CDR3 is CAISTLAGAGNEQFF. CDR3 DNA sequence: TGTGCCATCAGTACTCTAGCGGGAGCTGGCAATGAGCAGTTCTTC.